The 21 T cell receptor delta chains below were found in one sample sequenced in a study of gamma-delta chains in newborns, infants, children. TCRdb redid the clone calls on the reads with CATT. The sample records 9,200 or so delta-chain clones, 22% being singletons. The specimen sequenced was blood. The receptors were gathered from a child who was a newborn, infant or young child, either healthy, febrile or measles-vaccinated (not recorded which).

V gene TRDV2 combines with J gene TRDJ1, with TRDD3 matching over 8 bases. Per the germline V gene, CDR1 is GEAIGNYY and CDR2 is EKD. The junction had 11 bases not matched to a gene; V was cut back by 3 bases and J by 0 bases. CDR3 length equals 17 residues. The CDR3 DNA is TGTGCCTGTGACCACGTACTGGGGGGAGCATACACCGATAAACTCATCTTT. It is translated as CACDHVLGGAYTDKLIF.

Concerning this clone itself: A much larger clone is a single base away; this may be a read error. The J gene is TRDJ1, the V gene TRDV2, with 9 nucleotides matching TRDD2. The germline CDR1 and CDR2 sequences are GEAIGNYY and EKD. The CDR3 covers 22 residues. In nucleotides, the CDR3 is TGTGCCCGTGACCCCCTTCCTACTGGGGCAGGACTGGGGAAGGGGCGGACCGATAAACTCATCTTT. Amino acid sequence: CARDPLPTGAGLGKGRTDKLIF.

This clone was recorded a few times. This same CDR3 is encoded by further DNA sequences in the sample. The J gene is TRDJ1, the V gene TRDV2; TRDD3 matches 12 bases. The CDR3 contains 15 residues. CDR1 GEAIGNYY and CDR2 EKD come from the germline V gene. The V gene end was trimmed by 1 base and the J gene end by 2 bases; junction bases not matched to a gene: 1. The CDR3 DNA sequence: TGTGCCTGTGACACACTGGGGGATACAACCGATAAACTCATCTTT. Translating gives CACDTLGDTTDKLIF.

Remarks on this clone: Relative to the germline gene, one junction end is altered; a read error may explain this. CDR3 sequence reads: CAWDTVLGDTGTDKLIF. The CDR3 bases are TGTGCCTGGGACACCGTTCTGGGGGATACTGGGACCGATAAACTCATCTTT. The chain has TRDV2 and TRDJ1, with 11 bases aligning to TRDD3. This CDR3 has 17 residues. Germline loops: CDR1 GEAIGNYY, CDR2 EKD.

The table lists this clone with a few counts. The rearrangement joins TRDV3 to TRDJ1; TRDD3 matches at 9 bases. Per the germline V gene, CDR1 is TVYSNPD and CDR2 is GDNSRS (reference sequence). The CDR3 spans 17 residues. J was trimmed by 0 bases and V by 0 bases; bases with no gene match: 11. The CDR3 loop reads CAFRRSYWGRYTDKLIF. The DNA for the CDR3 is TGTGCCTTTAGACGCTCGTACTGGGGGAGGTACACCGATAAACTCATCTTT.

This clone has more than one count but fewer than ten. The chain is built from TRDV2 and TRDJ1; 10 bases line up with TRDD3. CDR3 length: 18 residues. The junction had 15 bases not matched to a gene; V was cut back by 6 bases and J by 0 bases. Germline values: CDR1 GEAIGNYY, CDR2 EKD. The DNA of the CDR3 is TGTGCCTGTTACCGACTGGGGGATTCCGGAAGGTACACCGATAAACTCATCTTT. It yields the protein CACYRLGDSGRYTDKLIF.

On this clone itself: Other nucleotide sequences in the sample specify the same CDR3. CDR3 nucleotide sequence: TGTGCCTGTGACACGGTTGGGGGTTACACCGATAAACTCATCTTT. It specifies CACDTVGGYTDKLIF. The gene calls are TRDV2 and TRDJ1; possibly TRDD3 for D (6 bases). CDR1 is GEAIGNYY, CDR2 EKD, per germline. Trimming took off 1 base at V and 0 bases at J, with 11 bases between the two ends. The length of the CDR3 is 15 residues.

Only a few counts were recorded for this clone. A single base separates this from a much larger clone, so it may be a read error. This CDR3 is also generated by other DNA sequences in the sample. This rearrangement joins TRDV2 to TRDJ1; perhaps D is TRDD2 or TRDD3 (5 bases each). CDR1 is GEAIGNYY and CDR2 is EKD in the germline V gene. This CDR3 is 19 amino acids long. The DNA for the CDR3 is TGTGCCTGTGACTTCCTCATTACTGGAGATAATGCGCGAGCGGATAAACTCATCTTC. Translated: CACDFLITGDNARADKLIF.

This clone has just a few counts. The CDR3 nucleotides are TGTGCCTGTGACCCTCTTCGTACTGGGGGGCCTTACACCGATAAACTCATCTTT. As protein: CACDPLRTGGPYTDKLIF. The chain has TRDV2 and TRDJ1, with 8 bases identical to TRDD3. This CDR3 spans 18 amino acids. Germline V gene lookup returns CDR1 GEAIGNYY and CDR2 EKD. Losses at the gene ends were 3 bases for V and 0 bases for J; bases not matched to a gene: 14.

Turning to this clone: Being one base from a much bigger clone, this may be a read error. This sequence joins TRDV2 and TRDJ1, with unresolved D. This CDR3 has 13 residues. Looked up from germline, CDR1 is GEAIGNYY and CDR2 is EKD. The CDR3 nucleotides are TGTGCCTGTGACAAGATTGGGACCGATAAACCCATCTTT. Residues: CACDKIGTDKPIF.

Details on this clone: Different DNA sequences within this sample yield the same CDR3. The V gene is TRDV2, the J gene TRDJ1; the match to TRDD3 covers 11 bases. This CDR3 region has 20 residues. V trimming: 0 bases; J trimming: 1 base; junction bases outside the gene matches: 15. Germline lookup yields CDR1 GEAIGNYY and CDR2 EKD. The CDR3: CACDTLPGLGDRYGTDKLIF. CDR3 DNA sequence: TGTGCCTGTGACACCCTACCTGGACTGGGGGATAGATACGGCACCGATAAACTCATCTTT.

This chain connects TRDV2 to TRDJ2, with TRDD3 matching over 11 bases. The CDR3 length is 16 residues. V was clipped by 3 bases and J by 7 bases; unmatched bases: 9. Per the germline V gene, CDR1 is GEAIGNYY and CDR2 is EKD. The CDR3 DNA reads TGTGCCTGTGACCCCATGATGGGGGATACGAAAGCACAACTCTTCTTT. It yields the protein CACDPMMGDTKAQLFF.

This chain links TRDV2 with TRDJ1; 8 positions agree with TRDD3. Per the germline V gene, CDR1 is GEAIGNYY and CDR2 is EKD. The CDR3 contains 19 residues. V shed 3 bases, J shed 0 bases, and the junction held 17 bases outside the gene matches. Here the CDR3 reads CACDPLLGYGGGYTDKLIF. The CDR3 region has the DNA TGTGCCTGTGACCCGCTATTGGGATACGGAGGGGGGTACACCGATAAACTCATCTTT.

As for this clone: The junction departs from the called germline gene at one end, perhaps through a read error. V usage is TRDV2 and J usage is TRDJ3; TRDD3 agrees at 13 bases. Germline V gene sequence: CDR1 GEAIGNYY, CDR2 EKD. The CDR3 is made up of 22 amino acids. CDR3 sequence (DNA): TGTGCCTGTGACACCGTACTGGGGGATACGCAACAAAGCTCCTGGTACACCCGACAGATGTTTTTC. This encodes CACDTVLGDTQQSSWYTRQMFF.

Comment on this clone: This same CDR3 is encoded by further DNA sequences in the sample. The J gene is TRDJ1, the V gene TRDV3; TRDD3 matches 8 bases. Germline loops: CDR1 TVYSNPD, CDR2 GDNSRS (reference sequence). The V and J ends lost 4 bases and 2 bases, in that order; junction bases with no gene match: 9. The length of the CDR3 is 14 residues. DNA for the CDR3: TGTGCCTCCAGGCAAGTGGGGGATACCGATAAACTCATCTTT. This encodes CASRQVGDTDKLIF.

To note about this clone: One end of the junction varies from germline; a read error may be responsible. This sequence joins TRDV2 and TRDJ1; 9 nucleotides match TRDD3. This CDR3 region has 18 residues. Germline CDR1 GEAIGNYY, CDR2 EKD. The CDR3 coding sequence is TGTGCCTGTGACGGACTGGGGGACCGACTCGTTACTACCGATAACCTCATCTTT. Amino acids: CACDGLGDRLVTTDNLIF.

The J gene is TRDJ1, the V gene TRDV2; D uncertain. The CDR3 is made up of 18 amino acids. Trimming shortened V by 2 bases and J by 1 base, and 22 bases separated the two germline ends. Germline V gene data show CDR1 as GEAIGNYY and CDR2 as EKD. For the CDR3, the DNA is TGTGCCTGTGACAACGTGGGTGGGAGACATTCCAGCACCGATAAACTCATCTTT. As protein: CACDNVGGRHSSTDKLIF.

The rearrangement joins TRDV2 to TRDJ1; TRDD3 aligns across 11 bases. This CDR3 comprises 21 residues. V lost 3 bases, J lost 0 bases, and 20 bases stayed unmatched. Germline CDR1 and CDR2: GEAIGNYY and EKD. CDR3 DNA: TGTGCCTGTGACGCCGTCCAACTGGGGGATAGCCCCCCCTCGTACACCGATAAACTCATCTTT. Its translation is CACDAVQLGDSPPSYTDKLIF.

This clone is deemed medium-sized (0.01 to 0.1%). V is TRDV2 and J is TRDJ1; 10 bases agree with TRDD3. The J segment lost 7 bases and the V segment lost 1 base, leaving 14 bases of the junction unmatched. CDR1 and CDR2 (germline): GEAIGNYY, EKD. CDR3 length: 17 residues. The CDR3 spells CACDTLQMMGDTGKLIF. CDR3 in DNA: TGTGCCTGTGACACACTCCAGATGATGGGGGATACTGGTAAACTCATCTTT.

About this clone: Other DNA sequences in the same sample also yield this CDR3. The chain combines TRDV2 with TRDJ3; D is uncertain. Per germline, CDR1 GEAIGNYY and CDR2 EKD. The V and J ends lost 0 bases and 0 bases respectively, with 11 bases between them. CDR3 size: 18 residues. Here the CDR3 reads CACDTVDGSSWDTRQMFF. The DNA for the CDR3 is TGTGCCTGTGACACCGTGGATGGGAGCTCCTGGGACACCCGACAGATGTTTTTC.

The J gene is TRDJ1, the V gene TRDV2; TRDD3 aligns across 10 bases. The CDR3 covers 19 residues. Per the germline V gene, CDR1 is GEAIGNYY and CDR2 is EKD. After removal of 0 bases from V and 2 bases from J, the junction contained 14 bases not matched to a gene. Here the CDR3 DNA reads TGTGCCTGTGACACCGTCCCTACGCTGGGGGATAGAGTAACCGATAAACTCATCTTT. This sequence encodes CACDTVPTLGDRVTDKLIF.